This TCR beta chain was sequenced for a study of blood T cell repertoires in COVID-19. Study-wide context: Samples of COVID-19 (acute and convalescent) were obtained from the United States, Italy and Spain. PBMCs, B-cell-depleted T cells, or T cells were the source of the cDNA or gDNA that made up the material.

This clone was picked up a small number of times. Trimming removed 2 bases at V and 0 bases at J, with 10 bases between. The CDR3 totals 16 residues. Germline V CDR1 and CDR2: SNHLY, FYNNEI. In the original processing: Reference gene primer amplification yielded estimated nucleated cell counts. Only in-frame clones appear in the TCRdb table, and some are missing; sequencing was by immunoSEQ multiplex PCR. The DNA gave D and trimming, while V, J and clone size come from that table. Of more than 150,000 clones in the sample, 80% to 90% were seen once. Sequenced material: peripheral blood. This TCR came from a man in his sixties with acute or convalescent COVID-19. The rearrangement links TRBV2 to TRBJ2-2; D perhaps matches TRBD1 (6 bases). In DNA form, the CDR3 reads TGTGCCAGCAGTGAAACAGGGCCCTCGAACACCGGGGAGCTGTTTTTT. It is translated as CASSETGPSNTGELFF.